Presented here are 16 T cell receptor beta chains from one specimen sequenced in a study of blood T cell repertoires in COVID-19. Here immunoSEQ multiplex PCR was the method, and the copy in TCRdb shows in-frame clones only, minus some. This table has fewer than 200,000 clones, about 80% appearing once. Sequencing was done on a sample of peripheral blood. The receptors shown here come from a woman of 80 years or more with acute or convalescent COVID-19.

V usage is TRBV7-2 and J usage is TRBJ1-5, with unresolved D. The germline V gene encodes CDR1 SGHTA and CDR2 FQGNSA. This CDR3 has 13 residues. V shed 1 base and J shed 7 bases, with 8 bases lying between them. In nucleotides, the CDR3 is TGTGCCAGCAGCTTAGGGTCTGGCCAGCCCCAGCATTTT. Its translation is CASSLGSGQPQHF.

The chain recombines TRBV12-3 or TRBV12-4 with TRBJ2-1, with unresolved D. The ends were cut back, 3 bases at V and 6 bases at J, with 9 bases in the middle. CDR3 length: 13 amino acids. The CDR3 spells CASSLPMSNEQFF. The CDR3 coding sequence is TGTGCCAGCAGTTTGCCCATGAGCAATGAGCAGTTCTTC.

CDR3 residues: CASSLYRDSYEQYF. The CDR3 DNA follows: TGTGCCAGCAGCTTGTACAGGGACTCCTACGAGCAGTACTTC. The rearrangement joins TRBV5-6 to TRBJ2-7; weak D call: TRBD1 (6 bases). Trimming stripped 1 base from V and 0 bases from J, with 8 bases between. From germline, CDR1 is SGHDT and CDR2 YYEEEE. The length of the CDR3 is 14 residues.

The sample holds a few counts of this clone. The chain carries TRBV2 and TRBJ1-2; no clear D gene. Trimming left V 2 bases short and J 0 bases short, with 4 bases between. CDR1 and CDR2 from the germline V gene are SNHLY and FYNNEI. The CDR3 covers 13 residues. CDR3 in amino acids: CASSEQANYGYTF. The CDR3 nucleotides read TGTGCCAGCAGTGAACAGGCTAACTATGGCTACACCTTC.

This clone appeared a few times. This chain links TRBV5-6 with TRBJ2-3, with unresolved D. The CDR3 runs to 16 residues. Germline V gene data show CDR1 as SGHDT and CDR2 as YYEEEE. V was pared by 0 bases and J by 2 bases, with 13 bases between. The CDR3 sequence is CASSLARQALTDTQYF. The CDR3 DNA follows: TGTGCCAGCAGCTTGGCCCGCCAGGCACTCACAGATACGCAGTATTTT.

V usage is TRBV6-6 and J usage is TRBJ2-7; TRBD2 agrees at 7 bases. CDR3 size: 14 residues. Germline V gives CDR1 MNHNY, CDR2 SVGAGI (reference sequence). V lost 5 bases to trimming and J lost 2 bases; unmatched junction nucleotides: 6. This CDR3 reads CASSMSRGAYEQYF. CDR3 bases: TGTGCCAGCAGTATGTCCCGGGGGGCCTACGAGCAGTACTTC.

The V and J genes are TRBV2 and TRBJ2-5; TRBD1 matches 7 bases. J was trimmed by 3 bases and V by 6 bases; bases with no gene match: 7. Per the germline V gene, CDR1 is SNHLY and CDR2 is FYNNEI. The CDR3 covers 14 residues. CDR3 DNA sequence: TGTGCCAGCAGCCAGACAGGGTTAAAAGAGACCCAGTACTTC. This translates into CASSQTGLKETQYF.

The V call is TRBV29-1, the J call TRBJ1-4; D is unclear. The CDR3 consists of 12 residues. In germline, CDR1 is SQVTM, CDR2 ANQGSEA. V was clipped by 2 bases and J by 4 bases, with 5 bases between them. This CDR3 is CSVESNNEKLFF. CDR3 sequence (DNA): TGCAGCGTTGAAAGCAATAATGAAAAACTGTTTTTT. The entire variable domain, with the rest obtained from reference TRBV29-1 and TRBJ1-4, is as follows: SAVISQKPSRDICQRGTSLTIQCQVDSQVTMMFWYRQQPGQSLTLIATANQGSEATYESGFVIDKFPISRPNLTFSTLTVSNMSPEDSSIYLCSVESNNEKLFFGSGTQLSVL.

The chain has TRBV19 and TRBJ1-1; D possibly corresponds to TRBD1 (5 bases). Germline values: CDR1 LNHDA, CDR2 SQIVND (reference sequence). V was shortened by 1 base and J by 5 bases, with 11 bases between the two germline ends. The CDR3 has 14 amino acids. CDR3 loop: CASSIGGGGTEAFF. The CDR3 DNA is TGTGCCAGTAGTATAGGAGGTGGGGGGACTGAAGCTTTCTTT.

This chain connects TRBV29-1 to TRBJ1-2; 10 bases agree with TRBD1. Per the germline V gene, CDR1 is SQVTM and CDR2 is ANQGSEA. After removal of 6 bases from V and 4 bases from J, the junction contained 11 bases not matched to a gene. The CDR3 contains 15 residues. The CDR3 loop reads CSVRGGTGDSYGYTF. Here the CDR3 DNA reads TGCAGCGTGCGTGGGGGGACAGGGGATAGCTATGGCTACACCTTC.

This sequence joins TRBV4-3 and TRBJ2-7; 14 bases align to TRBD2. With V trimmed by 0 bases and J by 3 bases, 4 bases remained unmatched. From germline, CDR1 is LGHNA and CDR2 YSLEER. The CDR3 covers 17 residues. The CDR3, as DNA: TGCGCCAGCAGCCAAGATATTGGGACTAGCGGGAGCTACGAGCAGTACTTC. Encoded protein: CASSQDIGTSGSYEQYF.

Note on this clone: The sample has other DNA sequences that encode this CDR3 too. The rearrangement uses TRBV11-2 and TRBJ2-7, with D possibly TRBD1 on 6 matching bases. V was trimmed by 4 bases and J by 4 bases, leaving 8 bases between them. Germline CDR1 is SGHAT and CDR2 is FQNNGV. This CDR3 has 12 residues. The CDR3 sequence is CASSSQGYEQYF. Here the CDR3 DNA reads TGTGCCAGCAGCTCCCAGGGGTACGAGCAGTACTTC. Together with reference TRBV11-2 and TRBJ2-7, the CDR3 gives the full variable domain: EAGVAQSPRYKIIEKRQSVAFWCNPISGHATLYWYQQILGQGPKLLIQFQNNGVVDDSQLPKDRFSAERLKGVDSTLKIQPAKLEDSAVYLCASSSQGYEQYFGPGTRLTVT.

The CDR3 DNA reads as TGTGCCAGCAGCGAAAGGGGTATAAGGAACACTGAAGCTTTCTTT. Protein: CASSERGIRNTEAFF. This chain joins TRBV9 and TRBJ1-1; D is perhaps TRBD1 (5 bases). The length of the CDR3 is 15 residues. Germline assignment: CDR1 SGDLS and CDR2 YYNGEE. V dropped 3 bases and J dropped 1 base, with 13 bases sitting between them.

This clone was observed a few times. This sequence joins TRBV2 and TRBJ2-5; the match to TRBD2 covers 13 bases. V lost 6 bases and J lost 5; bases outside the gene matches: 6. The V gene's germline CDR1 is SNHLY and CDR2 FYNNEI. The CDR3 consists of 15 residues. CDR3 in amino acids: CASRELAGGRETQYF. The CDR3 DNA reads as TGTGCCAGCAGAGAACTAGCGGGAGGGCGGGAGACCCAGTACTTC.

A note on this clone: Additional DNA sequences in this sample encode the identical CDR3. The chain uses TRBV30 and TRBJ2-7, with D unclear. Germline V gene sequence: CDR1 GTSNPN, CDR2 SVGIG (reference sequence). Trimming left V 0 bases short and J 4 bases short, with 4 bases between. This CDR3 is 11 amino acids long. As DNA, the CDR3 is TGTGCCTGGAGTGTACTATACGAGCAGTACTTC. Protein sequence: CAWSVLYEQYF.

This chain links TRBV7-6 with TRBJ2-1, with 11 bases that match TRBD1. Looked up from germline, CDR1 is SGHVS and CDR2 is FNYEAQ. The CDR3 runs 15 residues. Trimming took 1 base from V and 6 from J; bases not matched to a gene: 2. CDR3 sequence: CASSLGGTGGNEQFF. The CDR3 DNA reads as TGTGCCAGCAGCTTAGGGGGGACAGGGGGCAATGAGCAGTTCTTC.